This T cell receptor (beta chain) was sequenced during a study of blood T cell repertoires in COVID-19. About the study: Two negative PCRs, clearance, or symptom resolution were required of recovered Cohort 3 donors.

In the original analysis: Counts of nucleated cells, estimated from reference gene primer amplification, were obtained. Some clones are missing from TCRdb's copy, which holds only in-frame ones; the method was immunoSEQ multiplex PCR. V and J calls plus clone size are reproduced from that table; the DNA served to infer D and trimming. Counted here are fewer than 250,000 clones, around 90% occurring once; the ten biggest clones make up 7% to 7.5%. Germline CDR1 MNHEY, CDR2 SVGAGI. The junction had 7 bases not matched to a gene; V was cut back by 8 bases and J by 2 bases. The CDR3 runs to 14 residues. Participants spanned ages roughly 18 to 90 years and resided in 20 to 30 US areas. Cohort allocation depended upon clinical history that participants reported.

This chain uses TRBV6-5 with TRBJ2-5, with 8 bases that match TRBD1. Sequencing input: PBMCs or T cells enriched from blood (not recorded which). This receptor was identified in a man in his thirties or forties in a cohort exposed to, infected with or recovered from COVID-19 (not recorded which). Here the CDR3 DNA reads TGTGCCAGCGCGTGGCGGACAGGGCAAGAGACCCAGTACTTC. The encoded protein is CASAWRTGQETQYF.